The 28 T cell receptor beta chains given below trace back to one sample, sequenced in a study of shared clonotypes between healthy human individuals. The data were produced by immunoSEQ multiplex PCR, yet TCRdb's version contains in-frame clones alone and is incomplete. The table shows about 980,000 clones, with roughly 72% occurring only once. Sequences were obtained from memory CD4+ T cells sorted from blood. The sample's subset: CD45RA-negative fraction. The receptor set was obtained from a man between 18 and 29 years old in good health.

The CDR3 DNA reads as TGTGCCAGTAGTATTGGGACAGAGGGACTCTACGAGCAGTACTTC. Translated, it gives CASSIGTEGLYEQYF. The V call is TRBV19, the J call TRBJ2-7; D possibly corresponds to TRBD1 (7 bases). V was cut by 3 bases and J by 3 bases, with 15 bases left in between. In germline, CDR1 is LNHDA, CDR2 SQIVND (reference sequence). The CDR3 runs 15 residues. The full variable domain, in which reference TRBV19 and TRBJ2-7 provide the parts outside the CDR3, is DGGITQSPKYLFRKEGQNVTLSCEQNLNHDAMYWYRQDPGQGLRLIYYSQIVNDFQKGDIAEGYSVSREKKESFPLTVTSAQKNPTAFYLCASSIGTEGLYEQYFGPGTRLTVT.

The chain combines TRBV2 with TRBJ2-4, with a possible D match to TRBD2 (5 bases). The CDR3 totals 14 residues. V lost 0 bases and J 9 bases, leaving 12 bases between the germline ends. Germline V gene sequence: CDR1 SNHLY, CDR2 FYNNEI. CDR3 DNA: TGTGCCAGCAGTGAAGCGGACTTAAGAGGCATTCAGTACTTC. Its protein product is CASSEADLRGIQYF.

Concerning this clone itself: The same CDR3 is also encoded by other DNA sequences in this sample. The chain has TRBV5-4 and TRBJ2-2; 14 nucleotides agree with TRBD2. Germline V CDR1 and CDR2: SGHNT, YYREEE (reference sequence). V was pared by 4 bases and J by 5 bases, with 4 bases of the junction left unmatched. The CDR3 contains 16 residues. The CDR3 nucleotides are TGTGCCAGCAGCCCGGGACTAGCGGGAGCGACCGGGGAGCTGTTTTTT. Translated: CASSPGLAGATGELFF.

V usage is TRBV5-1 and J usage is TRBJ1-5, with D possibly matching TRBD1 (5 bases). The CDR3 covers 15 residues. Trimming removed 3 bases at V and 5 bases at J, with 15 bases between. From germline, CDR1 is SGHRS and CDR2 YFSETQ. CDR3 bases: TGCGCCAGCAGCTGGGACGGTGACGTTGATCAGCCCCAGCATTTT. It codes for CASSWDGDVDQPQHF.

This chain uses TRBV25-1 with TRBJ1-6; D unclear. CDR1 is MGHDK and CDR2 is SYGVNS in the germline V gene. The CDR3 length is 15 residues. Between the trimmed V and J ends, which lost 0 bases and 7 bases, there was a span of 10 bases. The CDR3 sequence: CASSEYRGGNSPLHF. The CDR3 DNA follows: TGTGCCAGCAGTGAATATAGAGGAGGCAATTCACCCCTCCACTTT. The whole variable domain, filled in from reference TRBV25-1 and TRBJ1-6, reads EADIYQTPRYLVIGTGKKITLECSQTMGHDKMYWYQQDPGMELHLIHYSYGVNSTEKGDLSSESTVSRIRTEHFPLTLESARPSHTSQYLCASSEYRGGNSPLHFGNGTRLTVT.

The rearrangement uses TRBV2 and TRBJ2-4, with D uncertain. Germline CDR1 SNHLY, CDR2 FYNNEI. V was pared by 6 bases and J by 7 bases, with 10 bases between. This CDR3 contains 12 residues. The CDR3 sequence is CASRVGFNIQYF. In DNA form, the CDR3 reads TGTGCCAGCAGGGTAGGATTTAACATTCAGTACTTC.

There are a few counts of this clone. The chain employs TRBV4-3 and TRBJ2-3; D not certain. The CDR3 extends over 15 amino acids. V shed 0 bases and J shed 0 bases, with 7 bases lying between them. Looked up from germline, CDR1 is LGHNA and CDR2 is YSLEER. CDR3: CASSQDVISTDTQYF. CDR3 DNA sequence: TGCGCCAGCAGCCAAGACGTCATCAGCACAGATACGCAGTATTTT.

The chain recombines TRBV10-3 with TRBJ2-3, with 10 bases aligning to TRBD2. This CDR3 comprises 15 residues. Germline V gene data show CDR1 as ENHRY and CDR2 as SYGVKD. The ends lost 6 bases at V and 2 bases at J; junction bases unmatched: 5. The CDR3 here is CAISWTSGSTDTQYF. The CDR3 DNA follows: TGTGCCATCAGCTGGACTAGCGGTTCCACAGATACGCAGTATTTT.

This clone was seen only a few times. The chain uses TRBV30 and TRBJ1-1; D is unresolved. The CDR3 contains 13 residues. In germline, CDR1 is GTSNPN, CDR2 SVGIG (reference sequence). V was trimmed by 4 bases and J by 0 bases, leaving 9 bases between them. CDR3 loop: CAWTTQLNTEAFF. As DNA, the CDR3 is TGTGCCTGGACCACGCAGTTGAACACTGAAGCTTTCTTT.

The V call is TRBV11-2, the J call TRBJ2-1; 9 bases fit TRBD2. J gave up 5 bases and V 5 bases, and 19 bases lay outside the gene matches. The CDR3 loop spans 19 amino acids. The V gene's germline CDR1 is SGHAT and CDR2 FQNNGV. The CDR3 sequence is CASSPDLDLVSGGHNEQFF. As DNA, the CDR3 is TGTGCCAGCAGCCCGGACCTCGACTTGGTTAGCGGGGGTCACAATGAGCAGTTCTTC.

On this clone: Other DNA sequences of this sample code for an identical CDR3. V is TRBV7-2 and J is TRBJ1-2; TRBD1 agrees at 9 bases. Germline lookup yields CDR1 SGHTA and CDR2 FQGNSA. CDR3 length: 12 residues. V shed 4 bases and J 8 bases; nucleotides not matched to a gene: 2. CDR3 bases: TGTGCCAGCAGCTCGGACAGGGGAGGCTACACCTTC. It codes for CASSSDRGGYTF.

To note about this clone: Other DNA sequences of this sample code for an identical CDR3. CDR3 sequence: CASSPTGGSYEQYF. CDR3 DNA: TGCGCCAGCAGCCCTACAGGGGGCTCCTACGAGCAGTACTTC. V and J are TRBV5-1 and TRBJ2-7; 8 bases align to TRBD1. Germline V gene lookup returns CDR1 SGHRS and CDR2 YFSETQ. The CDR3 has 14 residues. The trim removed 4 bases at V and 0 bases at J, leaving 3 bases unmatched.

The rearrangement uses TRBV7-2 and TRBJ2-7; possibly TRBD2 for D (6 bases). From germline, CDR1 is SGHTA and CDR2 FQGNSA. The CDR3 loop spans 14 amino acids. V was cut by 5 bases and J by 4 bases, with 15 bases left in between. The CDR3 loop reads CASSQRGSSYEQYF. The CDR3 region has the DNA TGTGCCAGCAGCCAACGGGGGTCTTCGTACGAGCAGTACTTC.

The CDR3 sequence is CASSSGQGEFSETQYF. The CDR3 DNA sequence: TGTGCCAGCAGCTCTGGACAGGGGGAGTTCTCGGAGACCCAGTACTTC. The genes are TRBV5-8 and TRBJ2-5; 10 nucleotides line up with TRBD1. This CDR3 is 16 amino acids long. The germline gives CDR1 SGHTS, CDR2 YDEGEE. Trimming cost V 3 bases and J 5 bases; bases outside gene matches: 10.

This clone came up many times. CDR3 sequence (DNA): TGTGCCAGCAGCCCGGCCGGTGGACTGGCGACTAATGAAAAACTGTTTTTT. Its translation: CASSPAGGLATNEKLFF. This chain links TRBV5-6 with TRBJ1-4; D gene ambiguous. The germline V and J ends were trimmed by 4 bases and 2 bases, with 18 bases remaining between them. This CDR3 is 17 amino acids long. Germline values: CDR1 SGHDT, CDR2 YYEEEE. Supplemented by reference TRBV5-6 and TRBJ1-4, the full variable domain reads DAGVTQSPTHLIKTRGQQVTLRCSPKSGHDTVSWYQQALGQGPQFIFQYYEEEERQRGNFPDRFSGHQFPNYSSELNVNALLLGDSALYLCASSPAGGLATNEKLFFGSGTQLSVL.

The chain carries TRBV2 and TRBJ1-3, with D perhaps TRBD1 (6 bases). The germline V and J ends were trimmed by 4 bases and 4 bases, with 14 bases remaining between them. Germline V CDR1 and CDR2: SNHLY, FYNNEI. The CDR3 length is 15 residues. DNA for the CDR3: TGTGCCAGCAGTGGCCTCCAGGGGTTCGGAAACACCATATATTTT. Protein product: CASSGLQGFGNTIYF.

Comment on this clone: Other DNA sequences in this sample translate to the same CDR3. The chain combines TRBV30 with TRBJ1-4; weak D call: TRBD1 (6 bases). The CDR3 spans 14 residues. Trimming left V 0 bases short and J 3 bases short, with 8 bases between. Germline CDR1 and CDR2: GTSNPN and SVGIG (reference sequence). CDR3 DNA: TGTGCCTGGAGTGTAAGGACAGCTAATGAAAAACTGTTTTTT. Translated: CAWSVRTANEKLFF.

The rearrangement uses TRBV19 and TRBJ2-7; D possibly uses TRBD1 or TRBD2 (5 bases each). Germline V CDR1 and CDR2: LNHDA, SQIVND (reference sequence). The V end lost 5 bases, the J end lost 2 bases, and 10 bases lay between the germline ends. The CDR3 is 13 residues long. The CDR3 sequence: CASSAGAPYEQYF. The DNA of the CDR3 is TGTGCCAGTAGTGCCGGGGCCCCCTACGAGCAGTACTTC.

This clone was detected only once. This chain joins TRBV30 and TRBJ2-2; no clear D. The V end was cut by 0 bases, the J end by 6 bases, with 11 bases between. Germline loops: CDR1 GTSNPN, CDR2 SVGIG (reference sequence). This CDR3 region has 14 residues. CDR3 DNA: TGTGCCTGGAGTGTAGTGCTTGGCGCCGGGGAGCTGTTTTTT. It yields the protein CAWSVVLGAGELFF. Full variable domain (remainder filled in from reference TRBV30 and TRBJ2-2): SQTIHQWPATLVQPVGSPLSLECTVEGTSNPNLYWYRQAAGRGLQLLFYSVGIGQISSEVPQNLSASRPQDRQFILSSKKLLLSDSGFYLCAWSVVLGAGELFFGEGSRLTVL.

The chain combines TRBV4-3 with TRBJ2-3; D is unresolved. The CDR3 length is 15 residues. V shed 3 bases and J shed 0 bases, with 10 bases lying between them. Germline CDR1 is LGHNA and CDR2 is YSLEER. The CDR3 region is CASSHGGVSTDTQYF. Here the CDR3 DNA reads TGCGCCAGCAGCCACGGCGGAGTCAGCACAGATACGCAGTATTTT.

The CDR3 DNA reads TGTGCCAGCAGCTATGACGGGACCAGTGACAAGTTCTTC. It codes for CASSYDGTSDKFF. The chain recombines TRBV7-9 with TRBJ2-1; D might be TRBD1 or TRBD2, each matching 5 bases. V was clipped by 4 bases and J by 14 bases, with 18 bases between them. The CDR3 covers 13 residues. From germline, CDR1 is SEHNR and CDR2 FQNEAQ (reference sequence).

This clone turned up a few times. The identical CDR3 is also encoded by other nucleotide sequences in the sample. The chain recombines TRBV9 with TRBJ1-1; D gene unclear. V shed 0 bases and J shed 1 base, with 7 bases lying between them. This CDR3 is built from 14 residues. CDR1 and CDR2 (germline): SGDLS, YYNGEE. CDR3 sequence (DNA): TGTGCCAGCAGCGTAGGGGTGGGGAACACTGAAGCTTTCTTT. This translates into CASSVGVGNTEAFF.

The table lists this clone with a few counts. The CDR3 region is CASSQRDWGDTQYF. The DNA of the CDR3 is TGTGCCAGCAGCCAGCGGGACTGGGGAGATACGCAGTATTTT. The rearrangement uses TRBV6-5 and TRBJ2-3, with 7 nucleotides matching TRBD2. V lost 6 bases and J lost 5; bases outside the gene matches: 8. Germline V gene sequence: CDR1 MNHEY, CDR2 SVGAGI. The CDR3 is 14 residues long.

This clone was seen only once. V and J are TRBV5-6 and TRBJ1-2, with D maybe TRBD1 (5 bases). CDR1 and CDR2 (germline): SGHDT, YYEEEE. There are 14 residues in the CDR3. Trimming took 4 bases from V and 4 from J, leaving 14 bases between them. This CDR3 is CASSEDKGSYGYTF. The DNA for the CDR3 is TGTGCCAGCAGCGAGGACAAGGGATCCTATGGCTACACCTTC.

This clone was seen just once. The chain joins TRBV27 to TRBJ1-4; the match to TRBD1 covers 10 bases. After removal of 5 bases from V and 13 bases from J, the junction contained 7 bases not matched to a gene. Germline CDR1 is MNHEY and CDR2 is SMNVEV (reference sequence). The CDR3 runs to 13 residues. CDR3 DNA: TGTGCCAGCAGTCGGACAGGGGGGTACGGACTGTTTTTT. It yields the protein CASSRTGGYGLFF.

CDR3 amino acids: CAWEDRANTGELFF. The CDR3, as DNA: TGTGCCTGGGAAGACAGGGCGAACACCGGGGAGCTGTTTTTT. The chain carries TRBV30 and TRBJ2-2; 7 positions agree with TRBD1. The V gene end was trimmed by 5 bases and the J gene end by 0 bases; junction bases not matched to a gene: 3. CDR1 is GTSNPN, CDR2 SVGIG, per germline (reference sequence). This CDR3 is 14 amino acids long.

The chain carries TRBV6-1 and TRBJ1-5; perhaps TRBD1 as D (5 bases). This CDR3 comprises 14 residues. From germline, CDR1 is MNHNS and CDR2 SASEGT. V lost 1 base, J lost 5 bases, and 9 bases lay in between. The CDR3 is CASSEGRAHQPQHF. In nucleotides, the CDR3 is TGTGCCAGCAGTGAAGGCAGGGCTCATCAGCCCCAGCATTTT.

The J gene is TRBJ2-3, the V gene TRBV2; TRBD1 is a possible D gene (5 bases). Trimming took off 3 bases at V and 3 bases at J, with 13 bases between the two ends. Germline V CDR1 and CDR2: SNHLY, FYNNEI. The length of the CDR3 is 15 residues. The CDR3 DNA reads TGTGCCAGCAGTGACCAGGGTTTAGGGACAGATACGCAGTATTTT. Amino acid sequence: CASSDQGLGTDTQYF.